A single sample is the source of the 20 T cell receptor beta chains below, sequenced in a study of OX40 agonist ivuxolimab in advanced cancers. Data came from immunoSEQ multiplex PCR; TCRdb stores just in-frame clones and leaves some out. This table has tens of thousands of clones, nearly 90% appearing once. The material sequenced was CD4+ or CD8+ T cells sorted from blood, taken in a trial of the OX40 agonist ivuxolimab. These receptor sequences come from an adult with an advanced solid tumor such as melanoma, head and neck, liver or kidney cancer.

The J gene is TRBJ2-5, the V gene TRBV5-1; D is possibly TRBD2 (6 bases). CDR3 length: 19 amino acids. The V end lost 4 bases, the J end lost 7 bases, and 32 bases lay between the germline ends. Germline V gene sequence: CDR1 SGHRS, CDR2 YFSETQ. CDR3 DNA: TGCGCCAGCAGCCGCGGGGAAATTCATTTACCTGAGAGTATATGGACCCAGTACTTC. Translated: CASSRGEIHLPESIWTQYF.

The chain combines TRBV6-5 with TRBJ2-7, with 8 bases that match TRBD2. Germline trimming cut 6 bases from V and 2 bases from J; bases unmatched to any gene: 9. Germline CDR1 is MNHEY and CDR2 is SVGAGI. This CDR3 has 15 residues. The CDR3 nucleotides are TGTGCCAGCAGCAAAAGCGGGGGACTTCCCTACGAGCAGTACTTC. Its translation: CASSKSGGLPYEQYF.

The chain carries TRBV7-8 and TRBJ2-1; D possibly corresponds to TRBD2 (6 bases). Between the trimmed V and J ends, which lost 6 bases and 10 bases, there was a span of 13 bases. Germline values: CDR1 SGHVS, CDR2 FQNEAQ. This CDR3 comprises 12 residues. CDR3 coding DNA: TGTGCCAGCAGACAACTAGCAGAGGAGCAGTTCTTC. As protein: CASRQLAEEQFF.

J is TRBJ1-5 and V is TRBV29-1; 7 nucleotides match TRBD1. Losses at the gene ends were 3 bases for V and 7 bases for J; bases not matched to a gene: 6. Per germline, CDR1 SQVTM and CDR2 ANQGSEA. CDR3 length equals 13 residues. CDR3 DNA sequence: TGCAGCGTTGAGAAGGGGGCAGGGCAGCCCCAGCATTTT. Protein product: CSVEKGAGQPQHF. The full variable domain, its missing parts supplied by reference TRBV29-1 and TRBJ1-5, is SAVISQKPSRDICQRGTSLTIQCQVDSQVTMMFWYRQQPGQSLTLIATANQGSEATYESGFVIDKFPISRPNLTFSTLTVSNMSPEDSSIYLCSVEKGAGQPQHFGDGTRLSIL.

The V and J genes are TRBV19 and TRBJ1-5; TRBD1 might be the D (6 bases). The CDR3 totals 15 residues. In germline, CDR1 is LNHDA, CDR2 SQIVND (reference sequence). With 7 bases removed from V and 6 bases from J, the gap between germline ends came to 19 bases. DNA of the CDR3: TGTGCCAGTACCACCTCTCCAGGGGCAGGTCAGCCCCAGCATTTT. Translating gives CASTTSPGAGQPQHF.

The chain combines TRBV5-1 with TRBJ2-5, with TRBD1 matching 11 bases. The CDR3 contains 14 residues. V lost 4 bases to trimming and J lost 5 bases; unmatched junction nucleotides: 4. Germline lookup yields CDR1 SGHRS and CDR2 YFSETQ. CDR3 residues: CASSLDRGRETQYF. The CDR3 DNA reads TGCGCCAGCAGCCTGGACAGGGGGCGGGAGACCCAGTACTTC.

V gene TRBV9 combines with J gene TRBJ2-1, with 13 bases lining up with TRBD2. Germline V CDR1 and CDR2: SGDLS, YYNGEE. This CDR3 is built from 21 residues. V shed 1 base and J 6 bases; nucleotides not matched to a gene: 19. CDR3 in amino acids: CASSVLTSGGTSWRGSNEQFF. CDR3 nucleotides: TGTGCCAGCAGCGTATTGACTAGCGGGGGGACATCCTGGAGGGGTTCCAATGAGCAGTTCTTC.

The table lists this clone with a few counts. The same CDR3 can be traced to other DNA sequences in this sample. The CDR3 DNA follows: TGCGCCAGCAGCTTGTTACAGGGGGACTATGGCTACACCTTC. This sequence encodes CASSLLQGDYGYTF. V gene TRBV5-1 combines with J gene TRBJ1-2, with 8 bases aligning to TRBD1. Per germline, CDR1 SGHRS and CDR2 YFSETQ. The CDR3 runs 14 residues. The ends lost 1 base at V and 3 bases at J; junction bases unmatched: 2.

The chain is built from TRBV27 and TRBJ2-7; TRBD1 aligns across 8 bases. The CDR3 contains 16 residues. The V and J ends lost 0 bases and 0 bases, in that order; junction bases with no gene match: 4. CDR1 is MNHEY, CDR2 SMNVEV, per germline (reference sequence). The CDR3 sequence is CASSLSVTGASYEQYF. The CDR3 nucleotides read TGTGCCAGCAGTTTATCGGTGACAGGGGCCTCCTACGAGCAGTACTTC.

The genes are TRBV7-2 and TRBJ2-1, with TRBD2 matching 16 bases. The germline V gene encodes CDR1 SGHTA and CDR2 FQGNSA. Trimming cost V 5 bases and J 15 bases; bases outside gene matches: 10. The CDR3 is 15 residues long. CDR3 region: CASSPPGLAGGRPFF. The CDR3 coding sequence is TGTGCCAGCAGCCCTCCGGGACTAGCGGGGGGGCGGCCGTTCTTC.

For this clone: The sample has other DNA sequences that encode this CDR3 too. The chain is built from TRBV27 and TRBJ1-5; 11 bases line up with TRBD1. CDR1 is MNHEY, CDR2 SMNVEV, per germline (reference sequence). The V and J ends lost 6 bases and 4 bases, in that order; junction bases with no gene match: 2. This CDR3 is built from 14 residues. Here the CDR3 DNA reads TGTGCCAGCAGGGGACAGGGGGGGAATCAGCCCCAGCATTTT. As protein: CASRGQGGNQPQHF.

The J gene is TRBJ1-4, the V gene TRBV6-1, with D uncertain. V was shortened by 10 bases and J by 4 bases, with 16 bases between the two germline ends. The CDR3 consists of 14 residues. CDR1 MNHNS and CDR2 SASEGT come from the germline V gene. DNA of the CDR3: TGTGCCACCGCGCCACCAGAGATTAATGAAAAACTGTTTTTT. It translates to CATAPPEINEKLFF.

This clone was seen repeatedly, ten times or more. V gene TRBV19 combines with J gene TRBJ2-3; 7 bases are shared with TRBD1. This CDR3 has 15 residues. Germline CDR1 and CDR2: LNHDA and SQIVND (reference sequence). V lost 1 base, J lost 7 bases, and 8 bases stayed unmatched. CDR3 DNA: TGTGCCAGTAGTATAGGGACAGGACAACTAAATACGCAGTATTTT. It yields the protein CASSIGTGQLNTQYF.

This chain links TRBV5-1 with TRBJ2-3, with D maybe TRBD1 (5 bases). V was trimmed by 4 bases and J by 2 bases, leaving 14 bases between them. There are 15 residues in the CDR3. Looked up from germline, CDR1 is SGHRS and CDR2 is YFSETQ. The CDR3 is CASSDRPEITDTQYF. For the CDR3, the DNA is TGCGCCAGCAGCGACAGACCCGAAATCACAGATACGCAGTATTTT.

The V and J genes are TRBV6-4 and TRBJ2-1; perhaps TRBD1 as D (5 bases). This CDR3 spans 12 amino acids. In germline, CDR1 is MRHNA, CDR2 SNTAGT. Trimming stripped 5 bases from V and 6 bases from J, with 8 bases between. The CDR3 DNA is TGTGCCAGCAGTACAGGAGTCAATGAGCAGTTCTTC. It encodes CASSTGVNEQFF.

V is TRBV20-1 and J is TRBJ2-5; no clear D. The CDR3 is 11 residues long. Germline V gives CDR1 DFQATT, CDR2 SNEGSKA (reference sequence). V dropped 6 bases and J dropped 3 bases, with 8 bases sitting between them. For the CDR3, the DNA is TGCAGTGCAGCACGCGAAGAGACCCAGTACTTC. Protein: CSAAREETQYF.

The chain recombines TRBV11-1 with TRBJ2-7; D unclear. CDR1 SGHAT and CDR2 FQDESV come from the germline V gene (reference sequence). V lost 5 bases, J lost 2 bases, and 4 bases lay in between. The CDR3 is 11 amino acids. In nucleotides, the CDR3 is TGTGCCAGCAGCCTTACCTACGAGCAGTACTTC. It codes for CASSLTYEQYF. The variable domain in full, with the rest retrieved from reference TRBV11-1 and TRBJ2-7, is EAEVAQSPRYKITEKSQAVAFWCDPISGHATLYWYRQILGQGPELLVQFQDESVVDDSQLPKDRFSAERLKGVDSTLKIQPAELGDSAMYLCASSLTYEQYFGPGTRLTVT.

CDR3: CASSYSGVNGYTF. CDR3 DNA: TGTGCCAGCAGTTACTCAGGGGTGAATGGCTACACCTTC. The chain employs TRBV6-5 and TRBJ1-2; perhaps TRBD1 as D (5 bases). Trimming took 0 bases from V and 6 from J, leaving 8 bases between them. Germline CDR1 MNHEY, CDR2 SVGAGI. This CDR3 is 13 amino acids long.

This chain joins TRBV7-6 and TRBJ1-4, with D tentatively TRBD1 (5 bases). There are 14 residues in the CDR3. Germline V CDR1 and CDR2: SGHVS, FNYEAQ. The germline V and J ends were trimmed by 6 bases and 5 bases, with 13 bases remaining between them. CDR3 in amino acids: CASSSGTLNEKLFF. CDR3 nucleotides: TGTGCCAGCAGTTCCGGGACGCTCAATGAAAAACTGTTTTTT.

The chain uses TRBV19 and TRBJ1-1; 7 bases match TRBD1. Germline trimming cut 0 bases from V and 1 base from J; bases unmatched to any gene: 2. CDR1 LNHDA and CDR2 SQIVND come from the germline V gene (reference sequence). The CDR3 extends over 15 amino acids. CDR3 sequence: CASSIEGQRNTEAFF. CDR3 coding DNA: TGTGCCAGTAGTATAGAGGGACAGCGGAACACTGAAGCTTTCTTT.